The 19 T cell receptor beta chains listed next were all sequenced from one sample in a study of blood T cell repertoires in COVID-19 (dated by TCRdb to about 2020). Receptor amplification or capture employed the immunoSEQ multiplex PCR assay. Imported from immuneACCESS, the table was reduced by TCRdb to in-frame sequences with V and J called. These copies leave out some clones; in studies compared against another copy, an unresolved V gene accounts for under half, and the cause of the remainder is not known. The sample records around 80,000 clones, 80% of which are singletons. The ten top clones hold 9.5% to 15% of the sample. The sequenced sample was peripheral blood. The receptors stem from a man aged 45-65 years with COVID-19, enrolled during active disease.

The DNA for the CDR3 is TGTGCCAGCAGCTTGATCGGCATAGGGGGGGACATTCAGTACTTC. Protein: CASSLIGIGGDIQYF. The J gene is TRBJ2-4, the V gene TRBV5-6; D is perhaps TRBD2 (7 bases). V was trimmed by 1 base and J by 8 bases, leaving 16 bases between them. The CDR3 contains 15 residues. In germline, CDR1 is SGHDT, CDR2 YYEEEE.

The chain has TRBV19 and TRBJ2-1; TRBD2 aligns across 10 bases. Germline trimming cut 4 bases from V and 12 bases from J; bases unmatched to any gene: 9. CDR1 and CDR2 (germline): LNHDA, SQIVND (reference sequence). This CDR3 has 14 residues. DNA for the CDR3: TGTGCCAGTAGTAGGGGACTAGCGCCTGAACGGCAGTTCTTC. Translating it yields CASSRGLAPERQFF.

The chain combines TRBV30 with TRBJ2-7; D is possibly TRBD2 (6 bases). V lost 2 bases, J lost 3 bases, and 11 bases lay in between. The CDR3 spans 13 residues. Germline V gene lookup returns CDR1 GTSNPN and CDR2 SVGIG (reference sequence). The CDR3 DNA reads TGTGCCTGGAGTCGGGACGGGAGCTACGAGCAGTACTTC. This encodes CAWSRDGSYEQYF.

Here the CDR3 DNA reads TGTGCCAGCAGCCAAGATCAGACTAGTCGCAATGAGCAGTTCTTC. It specifies CASSQDQTSRNEQFF. The genes are TRBV4-2 and TRBJ2-1, with D perhaps matching TRBD2 (6 bases). Germline lookup yields CDR1 LGHNA and CDR2 YNFKEQ. The ends were cut back, 0 bases at V and 6 bases at J, with 12 bases in the middle. The CDR3 runs 15 residues.

The J gene is TRBJ2-7, the V gene TRBV5-1, with a weak D call TRBD1 (6 bases). The V end was cut by 0 bases, the J end by 5 bases, with 12 bases between. This CDR3 spans 14 amino acids. Germline CDR1 and CDR2: SGHRS and YFSETQ. The CDR3 DNA reads as TGCGCCAGCAGCTTGGCACAGGGTTTCCACGAGCAGTACTTC. This sequence encodes CASSLAQGFHEQYF.

DNA for the CDR3: TGTGCCAGCAGCCAAGATCGGGACAGGGGACCGAATGAAGCTTTCTTT. It is translated as CASSQDRDRGPNEAFF. The rearrangement links TRBV3-1 (or the pseudogene TRBV3-2) to TRBJ1-1; 10 bases are shared with TRBD1. Trimming removed 0 bases from V and 7 bases from J; junction bases left unmatched: 8. The CDR3 is 16 amino acids. Germline V gives CDR1 LGHDT, CDR2 YNNKEL (reference sequence).

This clone turned up a few times. The rearrangement uses TRBV11-3 and TRBJ1-2; tentative D call: TRBD1 (6 bases). V lost 8 bases to trimming and J lost 2 bases, with 12 bases between them. Germline loops: CDR1 SGHNT, CDR2 YENEEA. This CDR3 is built from 13 residues. In DNA, the CDR3 is TGTGCCAGCGTGCGGACAGTAAACTATGGCTACACCTTC. It encodes CASVRTVNYGYTF.

This clone was seen more than once but under ten times. The V gene is TRBV6-1, the J gene TRBJ2-7; no definite D call. CDR3 length: 14 residues. With 3 bases removed from V and 0 bases from J, the gap between germline ends came to 9 bases. Germline CDR1 reads MNHNS; CDR2 reads SASEGT. Here the CDR3 DNA reads TGTGCCAGCAGTGACAGGTCATCCTCCTACGAGCAGTACTTC. This gives the protein CASSDRSSSYEQYF.

The chain joins TRBV19 to TRBJ2-1; TRBD1 might be the D (6 bases). The CDR3 length is 13 residues. Trimming took off 1 base at V and 7 bases at J, with 8 bases between the two ends. Germline CDR1 LNHDA, CDR2 SQIVND (reference sequence). CDR3 in DNA: TGTGCCAGTAGTATAGCCAGGGGTAATGAGCAGTTCTTC. It encodes CASSIARGNEQFF.

This chain joins TRBV28 and TRBJ1-5; D unclear. CDR3 size: 14 residues. The germline gives CDR1 MDHEN, CDR2 SYDVKM. Trimming removed 5 bases at V and 6 bases at J, with 14 bases between. This CDR3 reads CASSVTNRGQPQHF. CDR3 coding DNA: TGTGCCAGCAGTGTCACCAATCGGGGTCAGCCCCAGCATTTT.

The chain combines TRBV9 with TRBJ1-2; 9 bases line up with TRBD1. V was clipped by 6 bases and J by 2 bases; unmatched bases: 5. The CDR3 spans 14 residues. Germline V CDR1 and CDR2: SGDLS, YYNGEE. The CDR3 here is CASKETGGNYGYTF. Here the CDR3 DNA reads TGTGCCAGCAAGGAGACAGGGGGAAACTATGGCTACACCTTC.

The V call is TRBV3-1 (or the pseudogene TRBV3-2), the J call TRBJ1-2, with 9 bases identical to TRBD1. Germline CDR1 LGHDT, CDR2 YNNKEL (reference sequence). CDR3 length equals 15 residues. Trimming took 4 bases from V and 0 from J; bases not matched to a gene: 3. The CDR3 DNA is TGTGCCAGCAGCCCCTGGACAGGGGCTAACTATGGCTACACCTTC. It codes for CASSPWTGANYGYTF.

This clone came up once. This rearrangement joins TRBV7-8 to TRBJ2-2, with a possible D match to TRBD1 (5 bases). V lost 1 base to trimming and J lost 3 bases, with 6 bases between them. Germline V lookup: CDR1 SGHVS, CDR2 FQNEAQ. The CDR3 totals 14 residues. In DNA form, the CDR3 reads TGTGCCAGCAGCTTAGGCAGGGACACCGGGGAGCTGTTTTTT. Translating gives CASSLGRDTGELFF.

This rearrangement joins TRBV7-2 to TRBJ2-2; maybe TRBD2 (6 bases). CDR1 SGHTA and CDR2 FQGNSA come from the germline V gene. The CDR3 is 15 amino acids. Trimming took off 2 bases at V and 4 bases at J, with 11 bases between the two ends. CDR3 sequence: CASSLRSGSTGELFF. The CDR3, as DNA: TGTGCCAGCAGCTTACGTAGCGGCTCCACCGGGGAGCTGTTTTTT.

J is TRBJ1-2 and V is TRBV9; the D gene is possibly TRBD1 (6 bases). With 4 bases removed from V and 8 bases from J, the gap between germline ends came to 12 bases. CDR1 is SGDLS and CDR2 is YYNGEE in the germline V gene. The CDR3 is 12 residues long. CDR3 protein: CASSPGQGGYTF. The CDR3 coding sequence is TGTGCCAGCAGCCCGGGACAAGGGGGCTACACCTTC.

The chain is built from TRBV7-2 and TRBJ1-2; no clear D gene. The CDR3 consists of 15 residues. Germline CDR1 reads SGHTA; CDR2 reads FQGNSA. Between the trimmed V and J ends, which lost 1 base and 3 bases, there was a span of 12 bases. This CDR3 is CASSLVAGKDYGYTF. The CDR3 DNA is TGTGCCAGCAGCTTAGTCGCCGGGAAGGACTATGGCTACACCTTC.

The chain recombines TRBV6-6 with TRBJ2-1; TRBD2 matches at 14 bases. Unmatched junction bases numbered 12, after V lost 11 bases and J lost 15 bases. CDR1 and CDR2 from the germline V gene are MNHNY and SVGAGI (reference sequence). There are 13 residues in the CDR3. CDR3 sequence (DNA): TGTGCCGGATCCGGGACTAGCGGGAGCGCCCCGTTCTTC. This gives the protein CAGSGTSGSAPFF.

The gene calls are TRBV20-1 and TRBJ2-6, with 7 bases that match TRBD2. This CDR3 region has 16 residues. Germline-derived CDR1 and CDR2 are DFQATT and SNEGSKA (reference sequence). The ends lost 3 bases at V and 4 bases at J; junction bases unmatched: 9. The CDR3 sequence is CSASLRGGLGANVLTF. In DNA form, the CDR3 reads TGCAGTGCTAGTTTGCGCGGGGGTTTGGGGGCCAACGTCCTGACTTTC.

The chain recombines TRBV5-1 with TRBJ2-1, with TRBD2 matching over 10 bases. In germline, CDR1 is SGHRS, CDR2 YFSETQ. V lost 4 bases, J lost 10 bases, and 8 bases stayed unmatched. This CDR3 spans 14 amino acids. CDR3 loop: CASSRLAGAGEQFF. CDR3 coding DNA: TGCGCCAGCAGCCGGCTAGCGGGAGCCGGGGAGCAGTTCTTC.